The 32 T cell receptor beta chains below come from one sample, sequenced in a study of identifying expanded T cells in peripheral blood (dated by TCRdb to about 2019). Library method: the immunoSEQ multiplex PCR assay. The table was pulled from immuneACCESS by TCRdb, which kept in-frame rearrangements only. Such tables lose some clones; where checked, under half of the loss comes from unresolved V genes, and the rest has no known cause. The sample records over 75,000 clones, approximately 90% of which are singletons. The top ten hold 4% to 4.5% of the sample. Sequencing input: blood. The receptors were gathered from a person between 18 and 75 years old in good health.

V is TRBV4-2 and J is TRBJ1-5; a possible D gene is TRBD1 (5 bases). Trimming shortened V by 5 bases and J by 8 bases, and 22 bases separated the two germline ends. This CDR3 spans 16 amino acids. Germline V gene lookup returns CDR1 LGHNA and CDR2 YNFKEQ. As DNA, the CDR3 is TGTGCCAGCAGCTTGGCTTTGGGGGACCGTCACGAGCCCCAGCATTTT. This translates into CASSLALGDRHEPQHF.

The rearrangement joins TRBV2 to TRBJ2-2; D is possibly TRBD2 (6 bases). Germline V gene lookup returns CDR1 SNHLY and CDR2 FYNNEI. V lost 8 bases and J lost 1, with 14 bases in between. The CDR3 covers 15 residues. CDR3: CASEPGTRNTGELFF. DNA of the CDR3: TGTGCCAGCGAACCCGGGACTCGGAACACCGGGGAGCTGTTTTTT.

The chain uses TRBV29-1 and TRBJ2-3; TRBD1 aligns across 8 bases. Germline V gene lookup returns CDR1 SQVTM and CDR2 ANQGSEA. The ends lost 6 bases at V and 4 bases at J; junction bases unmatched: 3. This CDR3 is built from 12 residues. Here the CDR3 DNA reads TGCAGCGTCCGGACAGGGTCAGATACGCAGTATTTT. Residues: CSVRTGSDTQYF.

The CDR3 loop reads CASSVGGEQYF. CDR3 DNA: TGTGCCAGCAGTGTGGGGGGCGAGCAGTACTTC. The chain links TRBV2 to TRBJ2-7, with D maybe TRBD2 (6 bases). The CDR3 runs to 11 residues. Per germline, CDR1 SNHLY and CDR2 FYNNEI. Trimming stripped 4 bases from V and 6 bases from J, with 7 bases between.

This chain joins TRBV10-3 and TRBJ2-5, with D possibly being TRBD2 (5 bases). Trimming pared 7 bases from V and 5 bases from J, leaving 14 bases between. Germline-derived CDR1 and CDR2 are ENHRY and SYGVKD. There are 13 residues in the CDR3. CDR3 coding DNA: TGTGCCATCACCGACTATATGGGGGAGACCCAGTACTTC. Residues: CAITDYMGETQYF.

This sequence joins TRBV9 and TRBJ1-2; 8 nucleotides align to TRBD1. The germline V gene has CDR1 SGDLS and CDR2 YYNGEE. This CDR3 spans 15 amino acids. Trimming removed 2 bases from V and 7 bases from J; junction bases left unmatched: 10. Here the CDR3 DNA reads TGTGCCAGCAGCGTCGGGTTGGACAGGGTAGGTGGCTACACCTTC. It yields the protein CASSVGLDRVGGYTF.

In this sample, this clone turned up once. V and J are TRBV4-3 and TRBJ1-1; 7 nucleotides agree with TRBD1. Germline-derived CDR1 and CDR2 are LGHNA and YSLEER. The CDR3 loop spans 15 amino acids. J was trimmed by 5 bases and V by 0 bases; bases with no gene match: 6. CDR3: CASSQDAGGFTEAFF. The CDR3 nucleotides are TGCGCCAGCAGCCAAGATGCAGGGGGGTTTACTGAAGCTTTCTTT.

In DNA form, the CDR3 reads TGTGCCAGCAGCTTGAGTATCTACGAGCAGTACTTC. The encoded protein is CASSLSIYEQYF. This chain joins TRBV5-6 and TRBJ2-7; D gene ambiguous. Trimming removed 1 base at V and 3 bases at J, with 5 bases between. The CDR3 sequence is 12 residues long. Germline assignment: CDR1 SGHDT and CDR2 YYEEEE.

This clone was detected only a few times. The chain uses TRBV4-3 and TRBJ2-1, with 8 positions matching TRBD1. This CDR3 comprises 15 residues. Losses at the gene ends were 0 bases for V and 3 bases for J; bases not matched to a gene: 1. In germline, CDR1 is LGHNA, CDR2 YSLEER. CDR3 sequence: CASSQDTGGYNEQFF. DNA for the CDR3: TGCGCCAGCAGCCAAGATACAGGGGGCTACAATGAGCAGTTCTTC.

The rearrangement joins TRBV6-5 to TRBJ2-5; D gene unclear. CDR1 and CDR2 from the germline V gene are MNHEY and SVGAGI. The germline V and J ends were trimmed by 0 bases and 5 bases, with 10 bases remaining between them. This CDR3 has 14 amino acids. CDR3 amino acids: CASSYSGFGETQYF. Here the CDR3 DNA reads TGTGCCAGCAGTTACTCCGGGTTCGGGGAGACCCAGTACTTC.

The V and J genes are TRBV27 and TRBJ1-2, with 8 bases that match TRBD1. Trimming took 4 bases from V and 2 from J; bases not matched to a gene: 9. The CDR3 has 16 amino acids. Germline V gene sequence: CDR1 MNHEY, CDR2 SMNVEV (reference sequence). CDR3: CASSSTGTGGNYGYTF. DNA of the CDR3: TGTGCCAGCAGTTCTACCGGGACAGGAGGAAACTATGGCTACACCTTC.

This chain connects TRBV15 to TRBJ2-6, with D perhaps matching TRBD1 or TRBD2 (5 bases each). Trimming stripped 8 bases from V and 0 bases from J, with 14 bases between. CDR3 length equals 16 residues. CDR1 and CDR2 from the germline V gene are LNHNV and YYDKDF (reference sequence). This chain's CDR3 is CATFSGRPSGANVLTF. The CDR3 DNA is TGTGCCACCTTTTCGGGACGACCCTCTGGGGCCAACGTCCTGACTTTC.

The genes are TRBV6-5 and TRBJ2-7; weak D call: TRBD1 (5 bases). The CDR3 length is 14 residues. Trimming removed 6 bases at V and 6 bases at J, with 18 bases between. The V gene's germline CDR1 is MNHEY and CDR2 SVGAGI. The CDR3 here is CASSRLVARGEQYF. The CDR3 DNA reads TGTGCCAGCAGCCGACTCGTAGCTAGGGGCGAGCAGTACTTC.

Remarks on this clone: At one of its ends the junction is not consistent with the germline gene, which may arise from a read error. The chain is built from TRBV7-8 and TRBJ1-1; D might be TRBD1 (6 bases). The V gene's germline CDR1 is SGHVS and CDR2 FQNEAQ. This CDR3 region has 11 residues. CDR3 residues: CASSLAGDKNF. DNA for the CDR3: TGTGCCAGCAGCTTAGCGGGGGACAAGAATTTT.

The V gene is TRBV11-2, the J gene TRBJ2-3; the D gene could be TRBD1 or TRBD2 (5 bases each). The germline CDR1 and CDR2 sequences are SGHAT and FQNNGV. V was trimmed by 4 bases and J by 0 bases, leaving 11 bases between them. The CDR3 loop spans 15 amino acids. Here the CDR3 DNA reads TGTGCCAGCAGCTGGGGCCGGACTAGCACAGATACGCAGTATTTT. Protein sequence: CASSWGRTSTDTQYF. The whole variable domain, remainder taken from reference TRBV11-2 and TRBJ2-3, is EAGVAQSPRYKIIEKRQSVAFWCNPISGHATLYWYQQILGQGPKLLIQFQNNGVVDDSQLPKDRFSAERLKGVDSTLKIQPAKLEDSAVYLCASSWGRTSTDTQYFGPGTRLTVL.

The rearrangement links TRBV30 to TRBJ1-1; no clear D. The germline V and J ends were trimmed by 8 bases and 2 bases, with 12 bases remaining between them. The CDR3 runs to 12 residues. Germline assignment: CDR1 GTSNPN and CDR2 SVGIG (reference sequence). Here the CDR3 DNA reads TGTGCCAACTCCCCTGTAAACACTGAAGCTTTCTTT. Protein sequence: CANSPVNTEAFF.

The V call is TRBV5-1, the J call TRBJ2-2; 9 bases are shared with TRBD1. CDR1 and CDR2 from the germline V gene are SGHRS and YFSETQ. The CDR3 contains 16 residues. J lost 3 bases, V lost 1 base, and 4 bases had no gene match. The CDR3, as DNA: TGCGCCAGCAGCTTGCGTGGGACAGGGCACACCGGGGAGCTGTTTTTT. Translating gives CASSLRGTGHTGELFF.

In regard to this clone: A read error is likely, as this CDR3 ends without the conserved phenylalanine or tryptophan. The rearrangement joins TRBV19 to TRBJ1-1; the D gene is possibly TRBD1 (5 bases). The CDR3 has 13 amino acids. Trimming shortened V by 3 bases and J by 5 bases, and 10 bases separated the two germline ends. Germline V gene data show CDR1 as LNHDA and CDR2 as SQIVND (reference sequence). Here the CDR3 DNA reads TGTGCCAGTAGTATGGGGCCCGGGACTGAAGCTTTCCTT. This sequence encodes CASSMGPGTEAFL.

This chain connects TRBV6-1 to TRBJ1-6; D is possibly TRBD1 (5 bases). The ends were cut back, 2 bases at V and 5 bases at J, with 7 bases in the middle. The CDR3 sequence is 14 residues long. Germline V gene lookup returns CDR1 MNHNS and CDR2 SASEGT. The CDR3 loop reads CASSEIQDNSPLHF. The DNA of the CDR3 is TGTGCCAGCAGTGAAATACAGGATAATTCACCCCTCCACTTT.

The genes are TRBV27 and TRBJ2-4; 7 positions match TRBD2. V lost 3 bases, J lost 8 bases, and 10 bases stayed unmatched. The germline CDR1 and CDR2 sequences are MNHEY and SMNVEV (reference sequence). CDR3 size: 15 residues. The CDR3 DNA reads TGTGCCAGCAGTTTTTCCCTAGGTGCGGGGGACATTCAGTACTTC. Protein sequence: CASSFSLGAGDIQYF.

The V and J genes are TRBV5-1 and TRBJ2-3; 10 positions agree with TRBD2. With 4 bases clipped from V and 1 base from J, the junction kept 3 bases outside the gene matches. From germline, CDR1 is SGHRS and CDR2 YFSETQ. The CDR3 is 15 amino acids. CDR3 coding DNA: TGCGCCAGCAGCACAGGACTAGCGGGCACAGATACGCAGTATTTT. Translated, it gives CASSTGLAGTDTQYF.

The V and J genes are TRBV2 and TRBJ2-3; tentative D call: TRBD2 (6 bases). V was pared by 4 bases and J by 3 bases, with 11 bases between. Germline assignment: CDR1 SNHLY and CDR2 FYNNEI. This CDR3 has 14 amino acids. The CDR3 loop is CASSAPRGTDTQYF. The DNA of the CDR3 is TGTGCCAGCAGTGCCCCCCGGGGGACAGATACGCAGTATTTT.

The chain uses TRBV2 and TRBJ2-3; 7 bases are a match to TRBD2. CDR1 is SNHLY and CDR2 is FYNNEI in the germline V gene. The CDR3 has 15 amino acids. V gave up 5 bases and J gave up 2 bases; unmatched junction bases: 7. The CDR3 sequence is CASSLSSGVTDTQYF. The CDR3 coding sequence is TGTGCCAGCAGTCTCTCTAGCGGAGTCACAGATACGCAGTATTTT.

The CDR3, as DNA: TGCAGCGTTGAGAGCAGACCAAGGGGGACTAGCGGGAGTGGGACAGATACGCAGTATTTT. This sequence encodes CSVESRPRGTSGSGTDTQYF. The chain uses TRBV29-1 and TRBJ2-3; 14 bases fit TRBD2. This CDR3 comprises 20 residues. Per the germline V gene, CDR1 is SQVTM and CDR2 is ANQGSEA. The junction had 17 bases not matched to a gene; V was cut back by 3 bases and J by 3 bases.

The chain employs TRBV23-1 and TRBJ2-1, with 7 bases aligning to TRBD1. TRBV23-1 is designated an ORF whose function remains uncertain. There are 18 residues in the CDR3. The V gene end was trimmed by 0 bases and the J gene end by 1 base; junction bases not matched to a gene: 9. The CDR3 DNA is TGCGCCAGCAGTCAATCCCACCGGACAGGTGATTCCTACAATGAGCAGTTCTTC. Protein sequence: CASSQSHRTGDSYNEQFF.

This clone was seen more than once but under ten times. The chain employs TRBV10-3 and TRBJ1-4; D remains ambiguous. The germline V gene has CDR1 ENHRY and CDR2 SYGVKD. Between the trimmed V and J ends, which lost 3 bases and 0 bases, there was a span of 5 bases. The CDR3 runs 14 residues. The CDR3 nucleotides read TGTGCCATCAGTGAAGGGACAACTAATGAAAAACTGTTTTTT. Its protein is CAISEGTTNEKLFF.

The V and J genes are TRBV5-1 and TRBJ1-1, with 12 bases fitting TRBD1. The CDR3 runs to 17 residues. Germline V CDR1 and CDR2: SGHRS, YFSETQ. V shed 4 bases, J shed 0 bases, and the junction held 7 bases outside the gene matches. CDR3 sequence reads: CASSPGQGAFMNTEAFF. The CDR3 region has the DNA TGCGCCAGCAGCCCGGGACAGGGGGCCTTTATGAACACTGAAGCTTTCTTT.

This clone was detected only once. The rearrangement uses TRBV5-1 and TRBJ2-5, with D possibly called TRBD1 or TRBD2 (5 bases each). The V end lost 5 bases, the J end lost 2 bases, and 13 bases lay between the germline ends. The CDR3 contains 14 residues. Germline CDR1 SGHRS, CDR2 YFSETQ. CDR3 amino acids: CASRSGTDQETQYF. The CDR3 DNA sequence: TGCGCCAGCAGATCCGGGACGGATCAAGAGACCCAGTACTTC.

CDR3 coding DNA: TGTGCCAGCAGCGCTACCGGGACCCCGTTGGGGGGATCGAACACTGAAGCTTTCTTT. Amino acid sequence: CASSATGTPLGGSNTEAFF. The chain joins TRBV7-2 to TRBJ1-1, with a possible D match to TRBD1 (5 bases). This CDR3 region has 19 residues. The germline V gene has CDR1 SGHTA and CDR2 FQGNSA. The germline V and J ends were trimmed by 5 bases and 1 base, with 26 bases remaining between them.

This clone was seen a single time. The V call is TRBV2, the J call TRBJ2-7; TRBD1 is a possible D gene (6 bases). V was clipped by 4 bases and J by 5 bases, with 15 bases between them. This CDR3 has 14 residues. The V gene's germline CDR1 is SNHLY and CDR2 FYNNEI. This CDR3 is CASSGGGGHHEQYF. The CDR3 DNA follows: TGTGCCAGCAGTGGCGGTGGGGGCCATCACGAGCAGTACTTC.

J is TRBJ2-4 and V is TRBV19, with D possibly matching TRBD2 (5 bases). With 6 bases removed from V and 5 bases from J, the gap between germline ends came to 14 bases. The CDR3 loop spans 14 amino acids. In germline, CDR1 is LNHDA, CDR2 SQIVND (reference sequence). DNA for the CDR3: TGTGCCAGTAGCCTACTAGTTCCGGAAAACATTCAGTACTTC. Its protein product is CASSLLVPENIQYF.

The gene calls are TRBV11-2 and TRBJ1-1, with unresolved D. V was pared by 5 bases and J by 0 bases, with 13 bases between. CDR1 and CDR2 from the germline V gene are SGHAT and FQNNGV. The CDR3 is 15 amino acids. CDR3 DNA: TGTGCCAGCAGCCGGGCGGCAGGACTGAACACTGAAGCTTTCTTT. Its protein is CASSRAAGLNTEAFF.